This T cell receptor beta chain appears in the sequencing data of a study of cytomegalovirus exposure and HLA in healthy donors. Overall study findings and caveats: Investigators reported over 150 TCR beta chains as tied to cytomegalovirus. A later analysis linked a missense DCLRE1C variant to TCR beta V- and J-gene trimming. Looking again later, the authors saw that most CMV-associated TCR beta chains seemed HLA-restricted. Among TCR beta chains of equal frequency, HLA-associated ones were more clonally expanded in a later analysis.

With regard to this clone: Its matching antigen is unknown.

Primers: 60 Vbeta forward and 13 Jbeta reverse. Measured with immunoSEQ multiplex PCR; TCRdb has only the in-frame clones, and not every one. The sample lists about 110,000 clones; 81% were seen once. In germline, CDR1 is SGHTA, CDR2 FQGNSA. This CDR3 has 11 residues. Between the trimmed V and J ends, which lost 3 bases and 4 bases, there was a span of 3 bases. The chain links TRBV7-2 to TRBJ1-1; no definite D call. The clonotype originates from a woman aged 30 to 39 in good health and CMV-seronegative. The specimen was PBMCs. The CDR3 DNA follows: TGTGCCAGCAGCTTTAGCACTGAAGCTTTCTTT. Translating it yields CASSFSTEAFF.